This T cell receptor beta chain was sequenced for a study of CD8+ T cells in alopecia areata. Treatment meaning: oral pan-JAK inhibitor, 5-10 mg twice daily. CDR1 is LGHNA and CDR2 is YSLEER in the germline V gene. The germline V and J ends were trimmed by 4 bases and 6 bases, with 19 bases remaining between them. This CDR3 is built from 16 residues. Sequencing relied on a cDNA template that was reverse transcribed from extracted RNA. Assay: immunoSEQ multiplex PCR; the TCRdb copy retains only in-frame clones and omits some. Seen here are roughly 92,000 clones, about 71% observed once, and the top ten hold roughly 17%.

The V gene is TRBV4-3, the J gene TRBJ2-4, with D perhaps TRBD2 (6 bases). Here the sequenced sample was CD8+ T cells sorted from blood, taken at roughly week 45, from a patient treated with tofacitinib. This receptor was identified in a human donor with alopecia areata. The CDR3 protein is CASSPATGLGGNIQYF. In DNA, the CDR3 is TGCGCCAGCAGCCCAGCTACCGGCCTGGGGGGAAACATTCAGTACTTC.